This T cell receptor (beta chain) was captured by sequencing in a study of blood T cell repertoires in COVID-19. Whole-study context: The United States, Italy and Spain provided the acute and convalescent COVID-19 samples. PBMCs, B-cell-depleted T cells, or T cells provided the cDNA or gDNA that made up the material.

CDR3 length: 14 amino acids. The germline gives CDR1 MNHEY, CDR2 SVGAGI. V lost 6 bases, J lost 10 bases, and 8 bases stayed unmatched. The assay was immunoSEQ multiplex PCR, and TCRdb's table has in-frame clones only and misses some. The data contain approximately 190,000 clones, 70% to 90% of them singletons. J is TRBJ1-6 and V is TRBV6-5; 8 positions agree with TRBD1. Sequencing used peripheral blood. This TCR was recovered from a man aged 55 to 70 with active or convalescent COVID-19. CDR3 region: CASSVFRGRSPLHF. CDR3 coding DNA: TGTGCCAGCAGCGTTTTCAGGGGGCGCTCACCCCTCCACTTT.